This record looks at one TCR beta chain sequence and its context. Its antigen is currently unknown. Rearranged V-D-J TRB sequences were amplified with a mixed TRB-A/B primer pool. TCRdb passed the multiplex PCR reads through MiXCR, listing each CDR3 protein once. Among roughly 10,000 distinct CDR3 sequences listed, 38% were seen once. TCR beta rearrangements were amplified from peripheral blood genomic DNA. From germline, CDR1 is KGHDR and CDR2 SFDVKD. CDR3 size: 18 residues. V lost 0 bases and J lost 1; bases outside the gene matches: 6. This record belongs to a study of T cell repertoires in aging, cancer and after chemotherapy. General study findings and limits: No conclusions about immunological memory after chemotherapy can be drawn from the repertoire data. In each cancer cohort, median generation probability increased across chemotherapy, suggesting thymic output rebounded.

The sequencing input was blood. The sequence came from a human donor in good health. V and J are TRBV24-1 and TRBJ2-3; TRBD2 agrees at 10 bases. CDR3 residues: CATSDLVGGTSGTDTQYF. DNA of the CDR3: TGTGCCACCAGTGATTTGGTGGGGGGGACTAGCGGCACAGATACGCAGTATTTT.